A selection of T cell receptor beta chains follows, all from one sample in a study of T cell responses to AZD1222 COVID-19 vaccine. Some clones are missing from TCRdb's copy, which holds only in-frame ones; the method was immunoSEQ multiplex PCR. The sample comprises about 100,000 clones, roughly 87% of which are singletons, and more than 15% rests with the top ten. Sequenced here: peripheral blood, sampled on day 0 of AZD1222 vaccination. The receptors derive from an adult in good health. Each CDR3 is given with its conserved first and last residue. A D gene is named only where the DNA matches it firmly. Rows may omit the clone size; those that give it use once, few, many or a size class.

- TRBJ1-5 - TRBV19 CASSYRGPNQPQHF TGTGCCAGTAGTTACCGGGGACCAAATCAGCCCCAGCATTTT
- TRBJ2-3 - TRBV4-2 CASSQELITDTQYF TGTGCCAGCAGCCAAGAGCTTATCACAGATACGCAGTATTTT
TRBD2 TRBJ2-7 once TRBV7-8 CASMQREGTYEQYF TGTGCCAGCATGCAGCGGGAGGGAACTTACGAGCAGTACTTC
TRBD1 TRBJ1-2 - TRBV27 CASSSSGGTVGHGYTF TGTGCCAGCAGTTCGTCCGGCGGGACAGTCGGGCACGGCTACACCTTC
- TRBJ1-1 - TRBV10-3 CAISEEALSTEAFF TGTGCCATCAGTGAGGAGGCCTTGAGCACTGAAGCTTTCTTT
- TRBJ2-3 - TRBV18 CASSPQWGSDTQYF TGTGCCAGCTCACCACAGTGGGGATCAGATACGCAGTATTTT
TRBD1 TRBJ2-7 - TRBV6-5 CASRDQGVNRNEQYF TGTGCCAGCAGAGATCAGGGGGTTAATCGCAACGAGCAGTACTTC
- TRBJ2-7 - TRBV19 CASSMGQEQYF TGTGCCAGTAGTATGGGGCAGGAGCAGTACTTC
TRBD2 TRBJ2-7 - TRBV6-1 CASSETSPYEQYF TGTGCCAGCAGTGAGACTAGCCCGTACGAGCAGTACTTC
TRBD2 TRBJ2-7 - TRBV4-1 CASSQEATGLAYEQYF TGCGCCAGCAGCCAAGAGGCAACGGGACTAGCTTACGAGCAGTACTTC
TRBD2 TRBJ2-5 - TRBV27 CASRRLAGGWETQYF TGTGCCAGCAGAAGACTAGCGGGAGGTTGGGAGACCCAGTACTTC
- TRBJ2-1 - TRBV5-1 CASSFRAGNNEQFF TGCGCCAGCAGCTTCCGGGCGGGAAACAATGAGCAGTTCTTC